The present TCR beta chain was sequenced within a study of blood T cells in healthy people across ages. The study, taken as a whole, reports: Because donor CMV status was unknown, expanded clonotype changes were possibly confounded.

This clonotype has ten or more counts. Antigen unknown. Using a J-beta primer mix together with a sample-barcoded 5' primer, a second PCR was run for 7 to 11 cycles. Each cDNA molecule was tagged by a template-switch adaptor with 12 random nucleotides. MiXCR, applied by TCRdb to the 5' RACE reads, yields one record per CDR3 protein. This table has approximately 1.5 million distinct CDR3 sequences, 34% appearing once. V shed 3 bases, J shed 3 bases, and the junction held 10 bases outside the gene matches. This CDR3 comprises 15 residues. The germline gives CDR1 SQVTM, CDR2 ANQGSEA. The sample was blood. The V gene is TRBV29-1, the J gene TRBJ2-7; 8 positions match TRBD1. This sequence originates from a woman in her 30s in good health. CDR3 sequence reads: CSVDTGQGVYYEQYF. The DNA for the CDR3 is TGCAGCGTTGACACCGGACAGGGAGTCTACTACGAGCAGTACTTC.